Listed below are T cell receptor beta chains from one sample, sequenced in a study of T cells after posttransplantation cyclophosphamide. TCRdb's copy holds only in-frame clones and misses some; the assay was immunoSEQ multiplex PCR. This set yields more than 20,000 clones and no singletons; the top ten hold about 1.5%. Material: PBMCs. These receptors all come from a man in his fifties or sixties in good health, CMV-negative, and a related stem cell transplant donor. The CDR3 runs from the conserved cysteine through the conserved F or W. A D gene is named only where the DNA matches it firmly. Clone size is given as how often the clone was seen (once, few, many) or a class if it is expanded.

D	J	V	size	CDR3	DNA
TRBD1	TRBJ2-3	TRBV9	many	CASSDRDRGGDTQYF	TGTGCCAGCAGCGACCGGGACAGGGGAGGGGATACGCAGTATTTT
TRBD2	TRBJ2-7	TRBV19	many	CASSIWREASYEQYF	TGTGCCAGTAGTATTTGGCGGGAGGCCTCCTACGAGCAGTACTTC
TRBD2	TRBJ2-2	TRBV4-1	many	CASTSGDLSGELFF	TGCGCCAGTACTAGCGGGGACCTGTCCGGGGAGCTGTTTTTT
TRBD2	TRBJ2-2	TRBV4-2	many	CASSQERGLADTGELFF	TGTGCCAGCAGCCAGGAGCGAGGACTAGCGGACACCGGGGAGCTGTTTTTT
TRBD2	TRBJ2-7	TRBV7-2	many	CASSPGLAGLLYHHF	TGTGCCAGCAGCCCTGGACTAGCGGGGCTACTTTACCATCACTTC
TRBD1	TRBJ1-4	TRBV7-9	many	CASSCPGTGKGCEKLFF	TGTGCCAGCAGCTGTCCCGGGACAGGAAAAGGTTGTGAAAAACTGTTTTTT
TRBD1	TRBJ1-1	TRBV5-1	many	CASSAQGADTEAFF	TGCGCCAGCAGCGCACAGGGGGCGGACACTGAAGCTTTCTTT
TRBD2	TRBJ2-3	TRBV5-4	many	CASSYTMTSGRSDTQYF	TGTGCCAGCAGCTATACCATGACTAGCGGGAGGTCAGATACGCAGTATTTT
NA	TRBJ2-7	TRBV27	few	CASTTTRAPYEQYF	TGTGCCAGCACTACTACCAGGGCCCCCTACGAGCAGTACTTC
NA	TRBJ2-3	TRBV7-9	many	CASSRTSTGVTQYF	TGTGCCAGCAGCCGTACTAGCACCGGCGTTACGCAGTATTTT
TRBD2	TRBJ2-1	TRBV11-2	many	CASSSGLAGAGFF	TGTGCCAGCAGCTCGGGACTAGCGGGAGCGGGGTTCTTC
TRBD1	TRBJ2-7	TRBV7-8	many	CASSPGQVIHF	TGTGCCAGCAGCCCGGGACAGGTTATCCACTTC
TRBD1	TRBJ1-1	TRBV5-1	many	CASSYRGTAEAFF	TGCGCCAGCAGCTACAGGGGGACGGCTGAAGCTTTCTTT
TRBD1	TRBJ2-3	TRBV7-2	many	CASSPTGGGDTQYF	TGTGCCAGCAGCCCCACAGGGGGTGGGGATACGCAGTATTTT
NA	TRBJ2-5	TRBV10-3	many	CAGRGGDQETQYF	TGTGCCGGTCGGGGCGGGGACCAAGAGACCCAGTACTTC
NA	TRBJ2-3	TRBV2	many	CASSVERGSTDTQYF	TGTGCCAGCAGTGTCGAAAGAGGCAGCACAGATACGCAGTATTTT
TRBD1	TRBJ1-2	TRBV29-1	many	CSVDPDRGHGYTF	TGCAGCGTCGACCCTGACAGGGGCCATGGCTACACCTTC
TRBD1	TRBJ2-1	TRBV18	many	CASSIGTGIHNEQFF	TGTGCCAGCTCAATCGGGACAGGTATCCACAATGAGCAGTTCTTC
NA	TRBJ1-5	TRBV6-1	many	CASSERRWGGSNQPQHF	TGTGCCAGCAGTGAAAGGCGATGGGGAGGGAGCAATCAGCCCCAGCATTTT